One sample yielded the 17 T cell receptor beta chains listed below, sequenced in a study of cytomegalovirus exposure and HLA in healthy donors. Use of 60 Vbeta and 13 Jbeta primers characterized the PCR. Some clones are missing from TCRdb's copy, which holds only in-frame ones; the method was immunoSEQ multiplex PCR. The data hold 150,000 or so clones, with roughly 79% observed a single time. The source material was PBMCs. These receptors all come from a man younger than 40 in good health and CMV-seropositive.

The genes are TRBV5-8 and TRBJ2-1; 10 bases align to TRBD1. Germline CDR1 is SGHTS and CDR2 is YDEGEE. The junction had 7 bases not matched to a gene; V was cut back by 6 bases and J by 4 bases. The CDR3 consists of 15 residues. The CDR3 here is CASTRGQGPYNEQFF. The CDR3 DNA reads as TGTGCCAGCACCCGGGGACAGGGGCCATACAATGAGCAGTTCTTC.

The rearrangement links TRBV28 to TRBJ2-1; 8 nucleotides align to TRBD2. This CDR3 is built from 16 residues. Losses at the gene ends were 6 bases for V and 8 bases for J; bases not matched to a gene: 15. CDR1 and CDR2 from the germline V gene are MDHEN and SYDVKM. The CDR3 protein is CASRSHTSGGFYEQFF. The CDR3 nucleotides read TGTGCCAGCAGAAGCCATACTAGCGGAGGGTTTTATGAGCAGTTCTTC.

The chain has TRBV2 and TRBJ2-2, with TRBD1 matching over 7 bases. The CDR3 is made up of 16 amino acids. Germline CDR1 and CDR2: SNHLY and FYNNEI. The ends lost 8 bases at V and 1 base at J; junction bases unmatched: 10. CDR3 DNA sequence: TGTGCCAGCCTATCGACAGGGATGGTGAACACCGGGGAGCTGTTTTTT. Amino acids: CASLSTGMVNTGELFF.

The chain has TRBV4-2 and TRBJ2-3; weak D call: TRBD1 (5 bases). The CDR3 is 16 residues long. Trimming removed 6 bases from V and 4 bases from J, with 20 bases in between. Germline-derived CDR1 and CDR2 are LGHNA and YNFKEQ. The CDR3 sequence: CASSRKSAVGADTQYF. Here the CDR3 DNA reads TGTGCCAGCAGTCGCAAGTCGGCCGTAGGGGCAGATACGCAGTATTTT.

This clone was seen just once. V gene TRBV5-4 combines with J gene TRBJ2-2, with a tentative D call TRBD1 (5 bases). The CDR3 spans 16 residues. V lost 4 bases to trimming and J lost 4 bases, with 17 bases between them. Germline CDR1 and CDR2: SGHNT and YYREEE (reference sequence). This CDR3 is CASSPAPQGATGELFF. CDR3 nucleotides: TGTGCCAGCAGCCCGGCTCCCCAGGGCGCCACCGGGGAGCTGTTTTTT.

This clone was found a few times. The rearrangement links TRBV7-9 to TRBJ2-7; possible D gene TRBD1, 5 bases. CDR3 length: 13 amino acids. The V gene lost 6 bases and the J gene lost 3 bases, with 12 bases spanning the gap. Germline lookup yields CDR1 SEHNR and CDR2 FQNEAQ (reference sequence). CDR3 region: CASSPADSYEQYF. DNA of the CDR3: TGTGCCAGCAGTCCTGCCGACAGCTACGAGCAGTACTTC.

V gene TRBV15 combines with J gene TRBJ2-5; 9 nucleotides agree with TRBD1. Gene TRBJ2-7 matches the end of the DNA better, so the J call may be wrong. CDR1 and CDR2 (germline): LNHNV, YYDKDF (reference sequence). The length of the CDR3 is 14 residues. The DNA of the CDR3 is TGTGCCACCAGGAAGGACAGGGGTCCCTACGAGCAGTACTTC. Amino acid sequence: CATRKDRGPYEQYF.

The chain has TRBV27 and TRBJ2-7; TRBD1 aligns across 7 bases. V lost 5 bases to trimming and J lost 2 bases; unmatched junction nucleotides: 6. The germline V gene encodes CDR1 MNHEY and CDR2 SMNVEV (reference sequence). The CDR3 extends over 14 amino acids. Here the CDR3 DNA reads TGTGCCAGCAGTCTGGGGACAGTTACCTACGAGCAGTACTTC. This sequence encodes CASSLGTVTYEQYF.

CDR3 nucleotides: TGTGCCAGCAGTGAACCCGGGACAGACTACGAGCAGTACTTC. This encodes CASSEPGTDYEQYF. This chain joins TRBV6-1 and TRBJ2-7; TRBD1 matches at 7 bases. Germline trimming cut 2 bases from V and 3 bases from J; bases unmatched to any gene: 4. This CDR3 has 14 amino acids. Germline CDR1 is MNHNS and CDR2 is SASEGT.

This sequence joins TRBV7-9 and TRBJ2-2, with a tentative D call TRBD2 (6 bases). Germline V gene lookup returns CDR1 SEHNR and CDR2 FQNEAQ (reference sequence). V lost 6 bases, J lost 6 bases, and 20 bases lay in between. The CDR3 runs to 16 residues. The CDR3 nucleotides are TGTGCCAGCAGTTATAGGGACTTCCAGCCCCCCGGGGAGCTGTTTTTT. Residues: CASSYRDFQPPGELFF.

The DNA for the CDR3 is TGCGCCAGCAGCTCCGAGACAGGGCCCCAAGAGACCCAGTACTTC. This encodes CASSSETGPQETQYF. The chain couples TRBV5-1 to TRBJ2-5, with TRBD1 matching over 7 bases. The CDR3 is 15 amino acids. From germline, CDR1 is SGHRS and CDR2 YFSETQ. V trimming: 3 bases; J trimming: 1 base; junction bases outside the gene matches: 6.

The chain employs TRBV11-3 and TRBJ2-7; 9 bases align to TRBD1. Germline CDR1 and CDR2: SGHNT and YENEEA. The CDR3 is 13 residues long. Unmatched junction bases numbered 4, after V lost 5 bases and J lost 5 bases. CDR3 in DNA: TGTGCCAGCAGCCGGACAGGGGAGGACGAGCAGTACTTC. Translating it yields CASSRTGEDEQYF.

The V and J genes are TRBV19 and TRBJ2-7; no clear D gene. Germline assignment: CDR1 LNHDA and CDR2 SQIVND (reference sequence). Trimming cost V 3 bases and J 4 bases, with 16 bases left between them. This CDR3 region has 15 residues. CDR3 bases: TGTGCCAGTAGTATCCGAAGCGACCTAATATACGAGCAGTACTTC. The encoded protein is CASSIRSDLIYEQYF.

The chain recombines TRBV11-3 with TRBJ2-3; 7 bases align to TRBD2. The V segment lost 5 bases and the J segment 4 bases; nucleotides outside the gene matches: 12. The CDR3 totals 16 residues. Germline loops: CDR1 SGHNT, CDR2 YENEEA. CDR3 residues: CASSQGLSGGADTQYF. CDR3 bases: TGTGCCAGCAGCCAGGGACTATCCGGAGGTGCAGATACGCAGTATTTT.

The chain carries TRBV6-5 and TRBJ1-2; D unresolved. This CDR3 is 13 amino acids long. V dropped 4 bases and J dropped 7 bases, with 13 bases sitting between them. Germline loops: CDR1 MNHEY, CDR2 SVGAGI. CDR3 amino acids: CASSSLERGGYTF. CDR3 coding DNA: TGTGCCAGCAGTTCCCTGGAACGCGGTGGCTACACCTTC.

This chain links TRBV28 with TRBJ1-1; D unclear. The germline V gene encodes CDR1 MDHEN and CDR2 SYDVKM. This CDR3 region has 12 residues. With 5 bases removed from V and 7 bases from J, the gap between germline ends came to 11 bases. Here the CDR3 reads CASSPRLIEAFF. CDR3 bases: TGTGCCAGCAGTCCGCGACTGATTGAAGCTTTCTTT.

The chain couples TRBV7-6 to TRBJ2-2, with a weak D call TRBD1 (7 bases). The germline V and J ends were trimmed by 5 bases and 5 bases, with 18 bases remaining between them. Germline V gene data show CDR1 as SGHVS and CDR2 as FNYEAQ. The CDR3 length is 16 residues. This CDR3 reads CASSQVPQGGTGELFF. CDR3 bases: TGTGCCAGCAGCCAAGTACCCCAGGGGGGAACCGGGGAGCTGTTTTTT. Full variable domain (missing parts from reference TRBV7-6 and TRBJ2-2): GAGVSQSPRYKVTKRGQDVALRCDPISGHVSLYWYRQALGQGPEFLTYFNYEAQQDKSGLPNDRFSAERPEGSISTLTIQRTEQRDSAMYRCASSQVPQGGTGELFFGEGSRLTVL.